Sequencing of this T cell receptor beta chain was carried out in a study of radiotherapy plus CTLA-4 blockade in lung cancer. CDR3 size: 15 residues. V trimming: 6 bases; J trimming: 3 bases; junction bases outside the gene matches: 8. Germline CDR1 is MDHEN and CDR2 is SYDVKM. Only in-frame clones appear in the TCRdb table, and some are missing; sequencing was by immunoSEQ multiplex PCR. Of roughly 80,000 clones listed, around 78% are singletons. The sequence came from a human donor with non-small cell lung cancer who had a partial response to radiotherapy plus ipilimumab. Some clones in this sample may be carry-over from other donors' samples. The rearrangement links TRBV28 to TRBJ2-3; 8 positions agree with TRBD2. Sequenced material: peripheral blood, taken from a patient treated with radiotherapy plus ipilimumab. The CDR3 DNA reads as TGTGCCAGCAGCGGGGGGGGCGATTTGACAGATACGCAGTATTTT. Its protein is CASSGGGDLTDTQYF.